The T cell receptor (beta chain) described here comes from a study of blood T cell repertoires in COVID-19. The CDR3 totals 15 residues. The junction had 8 bases not matched to a gene; V was cut back by 5 bases and J by 3 bases. The germline V gene has CDR1 LNHDA and CDR2 SQIVND (reference sequence). The repertoire was sequenced with immunoSEQ multiplex PCR; TCRdb's copy has only in-frame clones and lacks some. The table records 150,000 to 200,000 clones, around nine tenths of them present only once. This sequence was found in a man between 45 and 60 years old with acute or convalescent COVID-19. The sequenced sample was peripheral blood. This sequence joins TRBV19 and TRBJ2-3; 7 bases line up with TRBD1. CDR3 sequence: CASSPRDSLTDTQYF. In nucleotides, the CDR3 is TGTGCCAGTAGTCCAAGGGACAGTTTAACAGATACGCAGTATTTT.